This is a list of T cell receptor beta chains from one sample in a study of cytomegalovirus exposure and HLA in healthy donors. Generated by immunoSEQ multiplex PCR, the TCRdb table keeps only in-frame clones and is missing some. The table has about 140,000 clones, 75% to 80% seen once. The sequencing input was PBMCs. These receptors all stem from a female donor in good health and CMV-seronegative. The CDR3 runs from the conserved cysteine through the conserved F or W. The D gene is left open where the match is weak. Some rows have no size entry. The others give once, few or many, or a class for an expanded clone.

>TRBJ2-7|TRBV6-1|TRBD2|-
CASSEGSGTSGPYEQYF
TGTGCCAGCAGTGAAGGGTCCGGGACTAGCGGACCTTACGAGCAGTACTTC
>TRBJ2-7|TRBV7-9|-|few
CASSLGQGISYEQYF
TGTGCCAGCAGCTTAGGGCAGGGTATTTCCTACGAGCAGTACTTC
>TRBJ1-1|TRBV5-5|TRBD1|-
CASSLEVTGGWAEAFF
TGTGCCAGCAGCTTGGAAGTCACAGGGGGGTGGGCTGAAGCTTTCTTT
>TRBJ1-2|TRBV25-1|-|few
CASSEPGLVNYGYTF
TGTGCCAGCAGTGAGCCAGGACTAGTTAACTATGGCTACACCTTC
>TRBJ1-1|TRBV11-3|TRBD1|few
CASRPGTGRSMNTEAFF
TGTGCCAGCAGACCCGGGACAGGGAGAAGTATGAACACTGAAGCTTTCTTT
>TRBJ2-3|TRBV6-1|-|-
CASSSPGADTQYF
TGTGCCAGCAGCTCCCCGGGGGCAGATACGCAGTATTTT
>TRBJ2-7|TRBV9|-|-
CASSVAHLGYEQYF
TGTGCCAGCAGCGTAGCCCACCTCGGGTACGAGCAGTACTTC
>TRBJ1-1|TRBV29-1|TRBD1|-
CSAQTGLSTEAFF
TGCAGCGCCCAGACAGGGCTGAGCACTGAAGCTTTCTTT
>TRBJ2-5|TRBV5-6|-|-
CASSLTYRETQYF
TGTGCCAGCAGCTTGACCTACAGGGAGACCCAGTACTTC
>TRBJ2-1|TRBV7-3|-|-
CASSLRGGGNEQFF
TGTGCCAGCAGCTTAAGGGGGGGCGGAAATGAGCAGTTCTTC
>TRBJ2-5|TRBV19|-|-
CASRQEETQYF
TGTGCCAGTAGACAGGAAGAGACCCAGTACTTC
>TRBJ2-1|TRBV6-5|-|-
CASKLDPSYNEQFF
TGTGCCAGCAAACTAGACCCCTCCTACAATGAGCAGTTCTTC
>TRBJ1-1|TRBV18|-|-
CASSRGENTEAFF
TGTGCCAGCTCACGGGGGGAGAACACTGAAGCTTTCTTT
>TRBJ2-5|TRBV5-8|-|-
CASSLSTSLETQYF
TGTGCCAGCAGCCTATCGACAAGCCTGGAGACCCAGTACTTC
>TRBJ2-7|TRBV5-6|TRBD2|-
CASSWGLAGPNEQYF
TGTGCCAGCAGCTGGGGACTAGCGGGACCCAACGAGCAGTACTTC
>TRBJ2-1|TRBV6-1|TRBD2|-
CASSGRRYEQFF
TGTGCCAGTAGCGGGAGGCGGTATGAGCAGTTCTTC
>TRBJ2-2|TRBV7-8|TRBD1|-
CASSSTGTGRGGELFF
TGTGCCAGCAGTTCAACCGGGACAGGGCGCGGCGGGGAGCTGTTTTTT
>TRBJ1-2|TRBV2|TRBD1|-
CASIRQGTNYGYTF
TGTGCCAGCATAAGACAGGGGACTAACTATGGCTACACCTTC
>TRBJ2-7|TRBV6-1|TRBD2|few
CASAEGGRVSYEQYF
TGTGCCAGCGCGGAGGGCGGGAGGGTCTCCTACGAGCAGTACTTC
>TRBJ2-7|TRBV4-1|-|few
CASSSRGSSYEQYF
TGCGCCAGCAGCTCAAGGGGGAGCTCCTACGAGCAGTACTTC
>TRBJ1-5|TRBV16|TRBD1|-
CASSQSSDRGVLGQPQHF
TGTGCCAGCAGCCAATCATCAGACAGGGGTGTCCTCGGTCAGCCCCAGCATTTT
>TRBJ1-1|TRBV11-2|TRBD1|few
CASSFSQGGGEAFF
TGTGCCAGCAGCTTTTCACAGGGGGGTGGTGAAGCTTTCTTT
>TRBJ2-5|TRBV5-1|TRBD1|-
CASSASQGLGETQYF
TGCGCCAGCAGCGCCTCACAGGGGCTAGGGGAGACCCAGTACTTC
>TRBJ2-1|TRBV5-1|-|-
CASSFEGNEQFF
TGCGCCAGCAGCTTTGAGGGCAATGAGCAGTTCTTC
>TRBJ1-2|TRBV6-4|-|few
CASSDRGNYGYTF
TGTGCCAGCAGTGACAGGGGCAACTATGGCTACACCTTC
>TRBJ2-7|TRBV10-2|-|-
CASSQDRPSSYEQYF
TGCGCCAGCAGTCAGGACAGACCGAGCTCCTACGAGCAGTACTTC
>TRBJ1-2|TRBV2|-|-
CASTQGSANYGYTF
TGTGCCAGCACCCAGGGTTCCGCAAACTATGGCTACACCTTC
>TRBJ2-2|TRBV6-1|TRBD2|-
CASIDPGGTGELFF
TGTGCCAGCATCGACCCCGGGGGGACCGGGGAGCTGTTTTTT
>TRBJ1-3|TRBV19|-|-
CASSFPGGNTIYF
TGTGCCAGTAGTTTCCCGGGTGGAAACACCATATATTTT
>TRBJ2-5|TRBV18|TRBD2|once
CASSPLAGGPQETQYF
TGTGCCAGCTCACCACTAGCGGGAGGACCTCAAGAGACCCAGTACTTC
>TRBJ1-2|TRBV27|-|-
CASSPPGIFYGYTF
TGTGCCAGCAGTCCCCCAGGGATTTTCTATGGCTACACCTTC
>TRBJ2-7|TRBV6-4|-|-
CAGPGLALYYEQYF
TGTGCCGGCCCAGGGCTAGCGCTGTACTACGAGCAGTACTTC
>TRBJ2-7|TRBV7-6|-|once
CASRLGGGEEYF
TGTGCCAGCAGATTAGGGGGGGGCGAGGAGTACTTC
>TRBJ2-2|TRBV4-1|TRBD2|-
CASSSRTSGGARTGELFF
TGCGCCAGCAGCAGCCGGACTAGCGGGGGGGCGAGGACCGGGGAGCTGTTTTTT
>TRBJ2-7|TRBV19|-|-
CASSSLEGLSYEQYF
TGTGCCAGTAGCTCACTTGAGGGCTTATCCTACGAGCAGTACTTC
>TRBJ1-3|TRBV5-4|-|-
CASSPQTGENTIYF
TGTGCCAGCAGCCCCCAGACAGGAGAAAACACCATATATTTT
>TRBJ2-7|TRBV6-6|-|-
CASSYIRDEQYF
TGTGCCAGCAGTTACATCCGCGACGAGCAGTACTTC
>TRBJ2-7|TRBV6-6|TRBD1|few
CASSDGTGSNHEQYF
TGTGCCAGCAGCGACGGGACAGGGTCAAACCACGAGCAGTACTTC
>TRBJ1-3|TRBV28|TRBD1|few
CASSLWTGSSGNTIYF
TGTGCCAGCAGTCTATGGACAGGGAGCTCTGGAAACACCATATATTTT
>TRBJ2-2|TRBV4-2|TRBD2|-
CASSQDLREGQNTGELFF
TGTGCCAGCAGCCAAGATCTGCGGGAGGGCCAGAACACCGGGGAGCTGTTTTTT
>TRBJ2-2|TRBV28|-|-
CASSFEFPGELFF
TGTGCCAGCAGTTTTGAGTTCCCCGGGGAGCTGTTTTTT
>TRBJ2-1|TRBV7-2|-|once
CASSIRSDNEQFF
TGTGCCAGCAGCATCCGTTCCGACAATGAGCAGTTCTTC
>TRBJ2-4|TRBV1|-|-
CTSSQEAGGPIGESKNIQYF
TGCACCAGCAGCCAAGAAGCGGGAGGCCCTATAGGGGAATCCAAAAACATTCAGTACTTC
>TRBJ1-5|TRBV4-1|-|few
CASSLGDRLSNQPQHF
TGCGCCAGCAGCCTGGGAGACAGGCTAAGCAATCAGCCCCAGCATTTT
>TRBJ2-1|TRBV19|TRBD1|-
CASSRTGERGNEQFF
TGTGCCAGTAGTAGGACAGGGGAAAGAGGCAATGAGCAGTTCTTC
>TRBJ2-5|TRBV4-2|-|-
CASSQDVRDSYQETQYF
TGTGCCAGCAGCCAAGATGTGAGAGACTCGTACCAAGAGACCCAGTACTTC
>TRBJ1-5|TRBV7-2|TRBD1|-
CASSLQGAGQPQHF
TGTGCCAGCAGCTTACAGGGGGCTGGTCAGCCCCAGCATTTT
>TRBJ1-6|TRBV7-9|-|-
CASSAGTTNSPLHF
TGTGCCAGCAGCGCCGGGACAACCAATTCACCCCTCCACTTT
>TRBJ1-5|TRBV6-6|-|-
CASSYSNLQPQHF
TGTGCCAGCAGTTACTCTAATCTACAGCCCCAGCATTTT